Listed here are 28 T cell receptor beta chains from one sample, sequenced in a study of T cell responses to AZD1222 COVID-19 vaccine. Produced via immunoSEQ multiplex PCR; TCRdb's table is partial and in-frame only. The sample holds tens of thousands of clones; roughly nine tenths are singletons and the top ten take 9.3%. Source: peripheral blood, taken 28 days after the second AZD1222 dose. These receptors were obtained from an adult who received the AZD1222 COVID-19 vaccine.

V usage is TRBV11-2 and J usage is TRBJ2-1; 11 bases line up with TRBD2. CDR3 length equals 15 residues. V dropped 8 bases and J dropped 7; count of bases not matched to a gene: 10. CDR1 and CDR2 from the germline V gene are SGHAT and FQNNGV. The CDR3 sequence: CASGELAGVRNEQFF. The CDR3 DNA reads TGTGCCAGCGGGGAACTAGCGGGAGTAAGGAATGAGCAGTTCTTC.

J is TRBJ2-2 and V is TRBV5-6; the D gene is possibly TRBD1 (5 bases). Per the germline V gene, CDR1 is SGHDT and CDR2 is YYEEEE. V lost 4 bases and J 3 bases, leaving 16 bases between the germline ends. The CDR3 has 16 residues. The CDR3 sequence: CASSPRWRRDTGELFF. DNA of the CDR3: TGTGCCAGCAGCCCGCGGTGGCGCAGGGACACCGGGGAGCTGTTTTTT.

This rearrangement joins TRBV19 to TRBJ2-5; D is tentatively TRBD1 or TRBD2 (5 bases each). Germline CDR1 LNHDA, CDR2 SQIVND (reference sequence). V gave up 7 bases and J gave up 0 bases, with 15 bases separating them. This CDR3 region has 15 residues. The CDR3 loop reads CASTGANNHQETQYF. The CDR3 DNA sequence: TGTGCCAGTACCGGGGCAAATAACCACCAAGAGACCCAGTACTTC.

Only a few counts were recorded for this clone. This chain uses TRBV11-3 with TRBJ2-7, with a tentative D call TRBD1 (5 bases). V lost 4 bases, J lost 6 bases, and 16 bases lay in between. The germline V gene encodes CDR1 SGHNT and CDR2 YENEEA. The CDR3 consists of 14 residues. The CDR3 spells CASSSEQGFGEQYV. Written as DNA, the CDR3 is TGTGCCAGCAGCTCCGAGCAGGGTTTTGGCGAGCAGTACGTC.

The rearrangement links TRBV7-9 to TRBJ2-2, with no clear D. The CDR3 extends over 14 amino acids. Germline V gives CDR1 SEHNR, CDR2 FQNEAQ (reference sequence). Trimming took 1 base from V and 2 from J, leaving 5 bases between them. DNA for the CDR3: TGTGCCAGCAGCTTAGAGGTTAACACCGGGGAGCTGTTTTTT. Protein product: CASSLEVNTGELFF.

The gene calls are TRBV5-1 and TRBJ1-6; D remains ambiguous. Germline lookup yields CDR1 SGHRS and CDR2 YFSETQ. The CDR3 loop spans 15 amino acids. The V gene lost 1 base and the J gene lost 7 bases, with 12 bases spanning the gap. CDR3 nucleotides: TGCGCCAGCAGCTTGTTGCCAGATTTAAATTCACCCCTCCACTTT. Encoded protein: CASSLLPDLNSPLHF.

The V call is TRBV28, the J call TRBJ1-6; D gene unclear. The CDR3 contains 14 residues. The V end lost 5 bases, the J end lost 10 bases, and 15 bases lay between the germline ends. Germline V gene sequence: CDR1 MDHEN, CDR2 SYDVKM. CDR3 in DNA: TGTGCCAGCAGTCCTATCGTACCTCCGTCACCCCTCCACTTT. Its protein product is CASSPIVPPSPLHF.

In DNA form, the CDR3 reads TGCGCCAGTCTCGGGGCAGCGGCCGGGGAGCTGTTTTTT. This sequence encodes CASLGAAAGELFF. This chain links TRBV5-1 with TRBJ2-2, with D perhaps TRBD1 or TRBD2 (5 bases each). This CDR3 has 13 amino acids. Trimming pared 8 bases from V and 6 bases from J, leaving 14 bases between. In germline, CDR1 is SGHRS, CDR2 YFSETQ.

The chain couples TRBV5-1 to TRBJ2-5; 7 nucleotides agree with TRBD2. CDR3 size: 14 residues. V dropped 4 bases and J dropped 6; count of bases not matched to a gene: 9. Per germline, CDR1 SGHRS and CDR2 YFSETQ. Here the CDR3 reads CASSVERGRQTQYF. The CDR3 region has the DNA TGCGCCAGCAGCGTAGAGCGGGGTAGACAGACCCAGTACTTC.

The rearrangement joins TRBV21-1 to TRBJ1-1. TRBV21-1 is a pseudogene locus. This CDR3 is built from 13 residues. This CDR3 reads CASSGRLYTEAFF. The CDR3 DNA follows: TGTGCCAGCAGCGGGAGGTTGTACACTGAAGCTTTCTTT.

V is TRBV3-1 (or the pseudogene TRBV3-2) and J is TRBJ1-2, with 12 bases fitting TRBD1. Germline CDR1 LGHDT, CDR2 YNNKEL (reference sequence). V gave up 4 bases and J gave up 3 bases; unmatched junction bases: 3. The CDR3 totals 15 residues. CDR3 protein: CASSRGTGGHYGYTF. For the CDR3, the DNA is TGTGCCAGCAGCCGTGGGACAGGGGGCCACTATGGCTACACCTTC.

This chain joins TRBV5-1 and TRBJ1-1, with 8 bases identical to TRBD1. Germline CDR1 SGHRS, CDR2 YFSETQ. V lost 3 bases, J lost 4 bases, and 8 bases stayed unmatched. This CDR3 is 15 amino acids long. CDR3 region: CASSSWGQDPTEAFF. CDR3 bases: TGCGCCAGCAGCTCCTGGGGACAGGATCCCACTGAAGCTTTCTTT.

The chain has TRBV7-3 and TRBJ1-2; a weak D match, TRBD1 (5 bases). The CDR3 loop spans 13 amino acids. The V end was cut by 5 bases, the J end by 0 bases, with 7 bases between. Germline values: CDR1 SGHTA, CDR2 FQGTGA. For the CDR3, the DNA is TGTGCCAGCAGCCCGGGGGCTAACTATGGCTACACCTTC. This sequence encodes CASSPGANYGYTF.

The gene calls are TRBV30 and TRBJ2-1; no reliable D call. The ends were cut back, 1 base at V and 0 bases at J, with 13 bases in the middle. Germline loops: CDR1 GTSNPN, CDR2 SVGIG (reference sequence). The CDR3 runs 16 residues. CDR3 coding DNA: TGTGCCTGGAGTGGGCCGTCAAGGCCCTCCTACAATGAGCAGTTCTTC. It specifies CAWSGPSRPSYNEQFF.

The chain links TRBV11-2 to TRBJ2-1; 8 positions match TRBD1. The V segment lost 5 bases and the J segment 4 bases; nucleotides outside the gene matches: 10. CDR3 size: 16 residues. Germline V lookup: CDR1 SGHAT, CDR2 FQNNGV. CDR3 in amino acids: CASSPGQGAPYNEQFF. The CDR3 nucleotides are TGTGCCAGCAGCCCGGGGCAGGGGGCCCCTTACAATGAGCAGTTCTTC.

CDR3 sequence reads: CSVDKEVNYGYTF. CDR3 nucleotide sequence: TGCAGCGTTGATAAGGAAGTTAACTATGGCTACACCTTC. This rearrangement joins TRBV29-1 to TRBJ1-2; unclear D gene. This CDR3 comprises 13 residues. The V gene's germline CDR1 is SQVTM and CDR2 ANQGSEA. V was pared by 3 bases and J by 1 base, with 9 bases between.

The sample holds one count of this clone. The V and J genes are TRBV6-1 and TRBJ2-4; possible D gene TRBD1, 5 bases. This CDR3 is 16 amino acids long. Germline-derived CDR1 and CDR2 are MNHNS and SASEGT. V gave up 2 bases and J gave up 1 base, with 12 bases separating them. The CDR3 nucleotides read TGTGCCAGCAGTGAAATACAATCAGGGGCCAAAAACATTCAGTACTTC. This gives the protein CASSEIQSGAKNIQYF.

The CDR3 DNA reads TGTGCCAGCAGAACCAAAAACATTCAGTACTTC. It yields the protein CASRTKNIQYF. The rearrangement uses TRBV12-3 or TRBV12-4 and TRBJ2-4; D call uncertain. The CDR3 extends over 11 amino acids. The V and J ends lost 6 bases and 2 bases respectively, with 2 bases between them.

J is TRBJ1-1 and V is TRBV29-1; no clear D. Germline CDR1 reads SQVTM; CDR2 reads ANQGSEA. The CDR3 is made up of 12 amino acids. Between the trimmed V and J ends, which lost 4 bases and 8 bases, there was a span of 14 bases. CDR3 amino acids: CSVAPGLGEAFF. The CDR3 coding sequence is TGCAGCGTTGCCCCGGGGTTGGGCGAAGCTTTCTTT.

The V call is TRBV7-8, the J call TRBJ2-7, with D tentatively TRBD1 or TRBD2 (6 bases each). Germline CDR1 SGHVS, CDR2 FQNEAQ. The CDR3 length is 14 residues. With 7 bases removed from V and 5 bases from J, the gap between germline ends came to 18 bases. The CDR3 sequence is CASTKESGEDEQYV. The CDR3 DNA reads TGTGCCAGCACCAAGGAGTCAGGGGAGGACGAGCAGTACGTC.

V is TRBV5-1 and J is TRBJ2-2, with D perhaps TRBD1 (5 bases). V was cut by 0 bases and J by 5 bases, with 8 bases left in between. Germline values: CDR1 SGHRS, CDR2 YFSETQ. CDR3 length: 14 residues. The CDR3 region has the DNA TGCGCCAGCAGCTTGGCAGGGTGGACCGGGGAGCTGTTTTTT. Translated, it gives CASSLAGWTGELFF.

V gene TRBV5-1 combines with J gene TRBJ2-3, with 9 bases identical to TRBD2. Germline assignment: CDR1 SGHRS and CDR2 YFSETQ. Losses at the gene ends were 4 bases for V and 4 bases for J; bases not matched to a gene: 13. The CDR3 runs 17 residues. Here the CDR3 reads CASSPRTAGGFADTQYF. As DNA, the CDR3 is TGCGCCAGCAGCCCCCGAACAGCGGGGGGCTTCGCAGATACGCAGTATTTT.

The J gene is TRBJ1-5, the V gene TRBV24-1; 8 bases map to TRBD1. This CDR3 has 15 residues. Germline loops: CDR1 KGHDR, CDR2 SFDVKD. Trimming took 3 bases from V and 6 from J; bases not matched to a gene: 6. The chain's CDR3 is CATSDRAGGLQPQHF. CDR3 nucleotide sequence: TGTGCCACCAGTGATAGAGCAGGGGGCCTTCAGCCCCAGCATTTT.

V is TRBV10-1 and J is TRBJ1-2; a possible D gene is TRBD1 (6 bases). Deletions cut 6 bases from V and 3 bases from J, with 14 bases between. The CDR3 contains 14 residues. Germline V gene lookup returns CDR1 WNHNN and CDR2 SYGVQD (reference sequence). The CDR3 DNA is TGCGCCAGCAGACCCCGGACAGCCCACTATGGCTACACCTTC. Its translation is CASRPRTAHYGYTF.

The chain combines TRBV24-1 with TRBJ2-3; TRBD2 is a possible D gene (6 bases). The CDR3 loop spans 14 amino acids. The germline V and J ends were trimmed by 5 bases and 4 bases, with 12 bases remaining between them. The germline CDR1 and CDR2 sequences are KGHDR and SFDVKD. The DNA for the CDR3 is TGTGCCACCAGTGTAACGGGAGCTGCAGATACGCAGTATTTT. Encoded protein: CATSVTGAADTQYF.

J is TRBJ2-1 and V is TRBV5-8, with 10 nucleotides matching TRBD2. Trimming at V came to 0 bases and at J to 5 bases, leaving 14 bases not matched to a gene. The germline CDR1 and CDR2 sequences are SGHTS and YDEGEE. The CDR3 runs to 19 residues. DNA for the CDR3: TGTGCCAGCAGCTTGGCCTGGCTAGCGGGAGACCAGCGGGACAATGAGCAGTTCTTC. This sequence encodes CASSLAWLAGDQRDNEQFF.

The chain has TRBV11-3 and TRBJ1-6; D unresolved. The V end was cut by 0 bases, the J end by 9 bases, with 12 bases between. The CDR3 runs 15 residues. The germline CDR1 and CDR2 sequences are SGHNT and YENEEA. The CDR3 DNA follows: TGTGCCAGCAGCTTAGAAGCGGGAAAGTTTTCACCCCTCCACTTT. Protein product: CASSLEAGKFSPLHF.

The V gene is TRBV19, the J gene TRBJ1-2; TRBD1 aligns across 10 bases. CDR1 and CDR2 from the germline V gene are LNHDA and SQIVND (reference sequence). The V gene end was trimmed by 1 base and the J gene end by 6 bases; junction bases not matched to a gene: 5. The CDR3 consists of 15 residues. Here the CDR3 DNA reads TGTGCCAGTAGTATAGGCCGGGACAGGGGTCATGGCTACACCTTC. The encoded protein is CASSIGRDRGHGYTF.